Here is one T cell receptor beta chain with its context. The junction differs from germline at one of its ends, possibly a read error. The data originate from a study of blood T cells in healthy people across ages. Germline lookup yields CDR1 SGHTA and CDR2 FQGNSA. The CDR3 spans 18 residues. A sample-barcoded 5' primer and a J-beta primer mix were used in a second PCR of about 7 to 12 cycles. Each CDR3 protein is one row after TCRdb ran MiXCR on the 5' RACE reads. The table has approximately 1.5 million distinct CDR3 sequences, about 31% seen once. The chain is built from TRBV7-2 and TRBJ2-2, with D perhaps matching TRBD1 (6 bases). Sequenced material: blood. The TCR sequence derives from a woman in her twenties or thirties in good health. The CDR3 spells CASGRRNLGTLYTGERFF. The DNA for the CDR3 is TGTGCCAGCGGACGGAGGAATCTGGGGACACTCTACACCGGGGAGCGGTTTTTT.